Presented here are 9 T cell receptor beta chains from one specimen sequenced in a study of blood T cells in healthy people across ages. Alongside a J-beta primer mix, a sample-barcoded 5' primer served in a second PCR lasting roughly 6 to 12 cycles. TCRdb redid the calling of the 5' RACE reads with MiXCR, one entry per CDR3 protein. Of 1.5 million to 2 million distinct CDR3 sequences in the sample, just under 50% are singletons; the top ten hold 2.1%. The material sequenced was blood. The receptors come from a woman aged 40 to 55 in good health.

The chain is built from TRBV7-2 and TRBJ2-3; tentatively, D is TRBD1 (6 bases). The V end was cut by 7 bases, the J end by 6 bases, with 20 bases between. CDR1 is SGHTA and CDR2 is FQGNSA in the germline V gene. This CDR3 contains 15 residues. The CDR3 DNA reads as TGTGCCAGCATCCCCGCCGGCTTTGGGGGCGATACGCAGTATTTT. Protein product: CASIPAGFGGDTQYF.

V gene TRBV6-6 combines with J gene TRBJ2-7; maybe TRBD1 (5 bases). The last part of the DNA fits TRBJ2-5 better; the J call may be wrong. The V gene's germline CDR1 is MNHNY and CDR2 SVGAGI (reference sequence). CDR3 length: 15 residues. The CDR3 DNA is TGTGCCAGCAGTTACTCGTTGGACATAATCGGGACCCAGTACTTC. It specifies CASSYSLDIIGTQYF.

This clonotype was counted a few times. The chain uses TRBV12-3 or TRBV12-4 and TRBJ2-7; 7 bases match TRBD1. The CDR3 loop spans 15 amino acids. The junction had 15 bases not matched to a gene; V was cut back by 7 bases and J by 6 bases. The CDR3: CASTRTGVGGREQYF. The DNA of the CDR3 is TGTGCCAGCACCCGAACTGGCGTAGGGGGCCGCGAGCAGTACTTC.

This clonotype has at least ten counts. This chain connects TRBV25-1 to TRBJ2-5; 8 bases agree with TRBD1. The CDR3 totals 16 residues. The junction had 9 bases not matched to a gene; V was cut back by 2 bases and J by 4 bases. Germline assignment: CDR1 MGHDK and CDR2 SYGVNS. The CDR3 region has the DNA TGTGCCAGCAGTGAAGGTGGGGTAGGACAGGGAGAGACCCAGTACTTC. It specifies CASSEGGVGQGETQYF.

This chain connects TRBV20-1 to TRBJ2-1, with a possible D match to TRBD1 (5 bases). Trimming took 1 base from V and 1 from J, leaving 11 bases between them. This CDR3 contains 15 residues. Per germline, CDR1 DFQATT and CDR2 SNEGSKA (reference sequence). The CDR3 sequence is CSARVGRASYNEQFF. CDR3 DNA: TGCAGTGCTAGAGTGGGCAGGGCATCCTACAATGAGCAGTTCTTC.

This chain joins TRBV27 and TRBJ1-5, with D perhaps matching TRBD1 (5 bases). Trimming took 5 bases from V and 3 from J, leaving 14 bases between them. The CDR3 extends over 15 amino acids. CDR1 and CDR2 from the germline V gene are MNHEY and SMNVEV (reference sequence). In DNA form, the CDR3 reads TGTGCCAGCAGTGGTGACCGGGGGATCAATCAGCCCCAGCATTTT. Translated: CASSGDRGINQPQHF.

This chain connects TRBV9 to TRBJ2-1; 7 nucleotides match TRBD2. From germline, CDR1 is SGDLS and CDR2 YYNGEE. Trimming at V came to 4 bases and at J to 6 bases, leaving 7 bases not matched to a gene. This CDR3 is built from 14 residues. The DNA of the CDR3 is TGTGCCAGCAGCCCCGGGGGGACCTCCAATGAGCAGTTCTTC. It encodes CASSPGGTSNEQFF.

This clonotype was observed a handful of times. This rearrangement joins TRBV12-5 to TRBJ2-7; D perhaps matches TRBD1 (6 bases). V was pared by 6 bases and J by 1 base, with 10 bases between. This CDR3 comprises 13 residues. CDR1 is LGHNT and CDR2 is FRNRAP in the germline V gene. CDR3 protein: CASGIGQSYEQYF. The CDR3 nucleotides are TGTGCTAGTGGAATAGGACAGTCCTACGAGCAGTACTTC.

This clonotype was counted a few times. The chain uses TRBV7-2 and TRBJ2-5, with 12 bases lining up with TRBD2. V shed 1 base, J shed 4 bases, and the junction held 4 bases outside the gene matches. Germline V gene lookup returns CDR1 SGHTA and CDR2 FQGNSA. This CDR3 region has 16 residues. This CDR3 reads CASSLVPSGGVETQYF. For the CDR3, the DNA is TGTGCCAGCAGCTTAGTCCCTAGCGGGGGGGTAGAGACCCAGTACTTC.